These 23 T cell receptor beta chains came from one sample sequenced in a study of vaccination and CD4 T cells after COVID-19. Specified treatment: roughly ten-day PBMC culture with coronavirus spike peptide pools or control peptides (ViraFEST assay). For these receptors, no antigen is known. The Oncomine TCR Beta short-read assay was applied to DNA of cultured CD4+ T cells. TCRdb called the PCR reads again in MiXCR, with one record for every CDR3 protein. Altogether 12,000 to 15,000 distinct CDR3 sequences are present, 65% to 80% being singletons, with the ten largest covering about a tenth. Sequenced material: CD4+ T cells from blood, cultured in vitro. All receptors come from a human donor who had recovered from COVID-19.

The chain couples TRBV6-5 to TRBJ2-3, with TRBD2 as a possible D gene (6 bases). Deletions cut 3 bases from V and 1 base from J, with 11 bases between. Germline values: CDR1 MNHEY, CDR2 SVGAGI. The CDR3 has 15 amino acids. The DNA of the CDR3 is TGTGCCAGCAGTTATGGGCCTAGCGGCACAGATACGCAGTATTTT. As protein: CASSYGPSGTDTQYF.

The chain links TRBV28 to TRBJ2-5; weak D call: TRBD2 (5 bases). Looked up from germline, CDR1 is MDHEN and CDR2 is SYDVKM. V lost 3 bases and J lost 3, with 20 bases in between. This CDR3 contains 17 residues. This chain's CDR3 is CASSFGGGLSTKETQYF. The CDR3 coding sequence is TGTGCCAGCAGTTTTGGAGGTGGGTTATCGACTAAAGAGACCCAGTACTTC.

This chain connects TRBV19 to TRBJ1-2; D is uncertain. V lost 3 bases and J lost 5, with 13 bases in between. Germline assignment: CDR1 LNHDA and CDR2 SQIVND (reference sequence). The CDR3 spans 14 residues. The CDR3 is CASSIQWAGYGYTF. The CDR3 DNA reads as TGTGCCAGTAGTATCCAGTGGGCTGGGTATGGCTACACCTTC.

The chain carries TRBV11-2 and TRBJ2-1; 11 bases align to TRBD2. There are 17 residues in the CDR3. The trim removed 1 base at V and 8 bases at J, leaving 10 bases unmatched. CDR1 and CDR2 from the germline V gene are SGHAT and FQNNGV. CDR3 amino acids: CASSLVRLAGGIHEQFF. As DNA, the CDR3 is TGTGCCAGCAGCTTAGTGAGGCTAGCGGGAGGTATTCATGAGCAGTTCTTC.

The V gene is TRBV27, the J gene TRBJ1-2; 9 bases match TRBD1. Germline lookup yields CDR1 MNHEY and CDR2 SMNVEV (reference sequence). This CDR3 spans 16 amino acids. V lost 6 bases, J lost 6 bases, and 14 bases stayed unmatched. In DNA, the CDR3 is TGTGCCAGCAGGGCCCGGGACAGGGTAGATGTTGATGGCTACACCTTC. This sequence encodes CASRARDRVDVDGYTF.

The V and J genes are TRBV7-2 and TRBJ2-7; possible D gene TRBD1, 5 bases. V was clipped by 8 bases and J by 6 bases, with 20 bases between them. The CDR3 has 14 residues. CDR1 is SGHTA, CDR2 FQGNSA, per germline. This CDR3 is CASHTDPQGGEQYF. CDR3 nucleotide sequence: TGTGCCAGCCACACCGACCCCCAGGGCGGCGAGCAGTACTTC.

V gene TRBV7-2 combines with J gene TRBJ1-1; 7 bases align to TRBD1. V lost 3 bases to trimming and J lost 4 bases; unmatched junction nucleotides: 17. Germline CDR1 reads SGHTA; CDR2 reads FQGNSA. The CDR3 contains 18 residues. Here the CDR3 DNA reads TGTGCCAGCAGCTTTAGGGGGCCAAAACAGGGGTCTGGCACTGAAGCTTTCTTT. This sequence encodes CASSFRGPKQGSGTEAFF.

The chain joins TRBV20-1 to TRBJ1-5, with 8 bases fitting TRBD1. This CDR3 is built from 12 residues. Per the germline V gene, CDR1 is DFQATT and CDR2 is SNEGSKA (reference sequence). V gave up 3 bases and J gave up 7 bases; unmatched junction bases: 2. CDR3 in amino acids: CSASQGAQPQHF. The CDR3 DNA sequence: TGCAGTGCTAGCCAGGGGGCCCAGCCCCAGCATTTT.

This chain uses TRBV20-1 with TRBJ1-5; 9 bases line up with TRBD1. Germline V gene data show CDR1 as DFQATT and CDR2 as SNEGSKA (reference sequence). The trim removed 0 bases at V and 3 bases at J, leaving 12 bases unmatched. The CDR3 is made up of 18 amino acids. CDR3 bases: TGCAGTGCTAGAGATTTGGACAGGGGCTTTCTCCCCAATCAGCCCCAGCATTTT. This translates into CSARDLDRGFLPNQPQHF.

This clonotype was detected only a few times. This chain connects TRBV7-2 to TRBJ1-4; D not resolved. The germline CDR1 and CDR2 sequences are SGHTA and FQGNSA. Trimming pared 1 base from V and 11 bases from J, leaving 11 bases between. The CDR3 spans 13 residues. The DNA for the CDR3 is TGTGCCAGCAGCTTAGGGGTTGCGGCTAAACTGTTTTTT. The encoded protein is CASSLGVAAKLFF.

This clonotype was found a few times. The chain is built from TRBV6-2 or TRBV6-3 and TRBJ2-5, with D perhaps matching TRBD2 (6 bases). The CDR3 is 12 amino acids. V was pared by 5 bases and J by 5 bases, with 9 bases between. CDR1 and CDR2 from the germline V gene are MNHEY and SVGEGT. DNA of the CDR3: TGTGCCAGCAGTAGGGAGGTGGAGACCCAGTACTTC. Translated, it gives CASSREVETQYF.

For the CDR3, the DNA is TGCAGTGCTACAATTGATACGCAGTATTTT. Translated: CSATIDTQYF. This sequence joins TRBV20-1 and TRBJ2-3; D not resolved. Looked up from germline, CDR1 is DFQATT and CDR2 is SNEGSKA (reference sequence). This CDR3 is built from 10 residues. With 4 bases removed from V and 6 bases from J, the gap between germline ends came to 5 bases.

The chain has TRBV28 and TRBJ1-5; D perhaps matches TRBD1 (6 bases). V shed 2 bases and J shed 6 bases, with 17 bases lying between them. The CDR3 is 16 amino acids. Germline V lookup: CDR1 MDHEN, CDR2 SYDVKM. CDR3 region: CASSLLRGGGFQPQHF. Here the CDR3 DNA reads TGTGCCAGCAGTTTACTTCGAGGGGGAGGCTTTCAGCCCCAGCATTTT.

The DNA for the CDR3 is TGTGCCAGCAGTGAAACGTGGAGAACCTTTGGGGGCACTGAAGCTTTCTTT. It yields the protein CASSETWRTFGGTEAFF. The chain recombines TRBV6-1 with TRBJ1-1; tentative D call: TRBD1 (5 bases). Germline V gives CDR1 MNHNS, CDR2 SASEGT. The length of the CDR3 is 17 residues. Trimming removed 2 bases from V and 4 bases from J, with 20 bases in between.

The chain combines TRBV6-1 with TRBJ1-4; D unresolved. The germline gives CDR1 MNHNS, CDR2 SASEGT. This CDR3 contains 10 residues. V was trimmed by 4 bases and J by 11 bases, leaving 5 bases between them. CDR3 DNA: TGTGCCAGCAGTGTGGGGAAACTGTTTTTT. Translation: CASSVGKLFF.

V gene TRBV10-3 combines with J gene TRBJ2-2, with TRBD2 matching over 8 bases. The CDR3 is made up of 14 amino acids. CDR1 is ENHRY and CDR2 is SYGVKD in the germline V gene. The trim removed 9 bases at V and 2 bases at J, leaving 5 bases unmatched. DNA of the CDR3: TGTGCCATTCGAGGACTAGCTAACACCGGGGAGCTGTTTTTT. Its translation is CAIRGLANTGELFF.

By share, this clonotype ranks as large. The chain links TRBV6-1 to TRBJ1-5; possible D gene TRBD1, 6 bases. Trimming took 10 bases from V and 2 from J, leaving 15 bases between them. The V gene's germline CDR1 is MNHNS and CDR2 SASEGT. This CDR3 spans 14 amino acids. CDR3 nucleotides: TGTGCCACGGAGACCCGGACAGGCAATCAGCCCCAGCATTTT. Its translation: CATETRTGNQPQHF.

The V call is TRBV7-2, the J call TRBJ2-3; TRBD2 aligns across 15 bases. After removal of 1 base from V and 3 bases from J, the junction contained 2 bases not matched to a gene. The length of the CDR3 is 17 residues. Germline V gene data show CDR1 as SGHTA and CDR2 as FQGNSA. In nucleotides, the CDR3 is TGTGCCAGCAGCTTAGGTGGACTAGCGGGAGGGACAGATACGCAGTATTTT. This translates into CASSLGGLAGGTDTQYF.

J is TRBJ1-1 and V is TRBV20-1; D may be TRBD1 (5 bases). Germline CDR1 and CDR2: DFQATT and SNEGSKA (reference sequence). The V end lost 5 bases, the J end lost 7 bases, and 17 bases lay between the germline ends. This CDR3 region has 13 residues. The CDR3 loop reads CSALRGTAGEAFF. In DNA form, the CDR3 reads TGCAGTGCTTTGAGGGGCACAGCCGGTGAAGCTTTCTTT.

This sequence joins TRBV19 and TRBJ2-5; a possible D gene is TRBD1 (6 bases). V was clipped by 6 bases and J by 4 bases, with 21 bases between them. The CDR3 runs to 16 residues. Germline CDR1 LNHDA, CDR2 SQIVND (reference sequence). The CDR3 loop is CASSRSGAQRRETQYF. The CDR3 DNA follows: TGTGCCAGTAGCCGGTCAGGGGCGCAGAGGCGAGAGACCCAGTACTTC.

The J gene is TRBJ2-6, the V gene TRBV20-1; D is perhaps TRBD1 (6 bases). CDR3 length: 19 residues. V shed 1 base and J shed 0 bases, with 19 bases lying between them. Looked up from germline, CDR1 is DFQATT and CDR2 is SNEGSKA (reference sequence). CDR3 nucleotide sequence: TGCAGTGCTAGAGTGGGACCCCGGACAGCGAGCTCTGGGGCCAACGTCCTGACTTTC. This codes for CSARVGPRTASSGANVLTF.

The gene calls are TRBV15 and TRBJ2-7; TRBD2 agrees at 14 bases. CDR1 is LNHNV and CDR2 is YYDKDF in the germline V gene (reference sequence). V was clipped by 5 bases and J by 11 bases; unmatched bases: 11. This CDR3 has 15 amino acids. CDR3 loop: CATSAGLAGGMPKYF. In DNA, the CDR3 is TGTGCCACCAGCGCAGGACTAGCGGGAGGAATGCCCAAGTACTTC.

This chain connects TRBV7-2 to TRBJ1-1; no definite D call. The CDR3 length is 13 residues. Deletions cut 5 bases from V and 4 bases from J, with 11 bases between. Germline CDR1 reads SGHTA; CDR2 reads FQGNSA. CDR3 sequence reads: CASSVSGSTEAFF. The CDR3 nucleotides are TGTGCCAGCAGCGTGTCCGGGTCCACTGAAGCTTTCTTT.